Sequencing of this T cell receptor beta chain was carried out in a study of regulatory T cells in long-lasting Graves disease (dated by TCRdb to 2020 to 2023). In terms of the full investigation: Patients with newly diagnosed Graves' disease had been on antithyroid drugs for under 3 months. A total of roughly 35 samples underwent TCR sequencing: some 13 from persistent and some 20 from newly diagnosed Graves' disease patients. The study was registered as a clinical trial and conducted in China. Peripheral blood TCR sequencing and RNA sequencing compared persistent Graves' disease patients with newly diagnosed Graves' disease patients. Findings and caveats that apply to the study as a whole: A larger number of public clonotypes was shared among persistent patients (fewer than 3,000) than among newly diagnosed patients (around 890). Compared with newly diagnosed patients, persistent Graves' disease patients had lower TCR Shannon entropy and fewer highly expanded clones, which suggests clonal expansion. As a limitation, the authors acknowledged that the small sample size may reduce accuracy. The study examined only peripheral blood because the primary lesion, thyroid tissue, could not be accessed. Persistent disease showed preferential use of TRBV28, TRBJ1-2 and TRBJ2-5, whereas newly diagnosed disease favored TRBV20-1 and TRBJ2-1. Sequencing and analysis were restricted to the TCR beta chain.

This clonotype occurred many times. The antigen it recognizes is unknown. Base qualities are not recorded, but no much larger clone differs from it by a single base. The time point label on this specimen signifies: newly diagnosed GD, antithyroid drugs for less than 3 months. For both TCR sequencing and RNA sequencing, RNA was extracted from PBMCs in TRIzol. The diagnosis of Graves' disease was made according to American Thyroid Association guidelines. Recruitment of patients was carried out at an endocrinology department in Xi'an, China. From each patient, around 9 milliliters of peripheral blood was collected into an EDTA anticoagulant tube. Ficoll Paque Plus density gradient separation was used to isolate PBMCs, and no additional T cell sorting was done. An Agilent 2100 Bioanalyzer and agarose gel were used to check RNA quality, while a NanoDrop 2000 measured RNA concentration. The protocol used for the library was multiplex PCR. These reads were obtained on an Illumina HiSeq 4000. CDR3 regions were amplified by Arm-PCR with iRepertoire HTBI primers to construct TCR beta libraries. Gel purification was performed on PCR products prior to sequencing. As for how the authors treated the data: Across samples, 60 to 80 TRBV and roughly 15 TRBJ segments were identified and used for gene usage analysis of CDR3 amino acid clonotypes. COPE and FqMerger were used to merge filtered high-quality paired reads into contigs. BLAST was used to align contigs to the IMGT TRBV, TRBD and TRBJ reference genes, and CDR3 was defined following IMGT. Any clonotype with a frequency above 0.1% was counted as a highly expanded clone. Repertoire diversity was measured by Shannon entropy, and V-J evenness by the Gini coefficient. A clonotype found in more than one individual was treated as public. The public reads were reprocessed in TCRdb via fastp at Q25 and MiXCR, keeping in-frame beta chains. Rows with one shared CDR3 protein collapse into an entry with the most common genes and DNA. These V and J calls rely on TCRdb rather than the paper's analysis. The sample table holds 250,000 or so distinct CDR3 sequences, of which 15% to 20% were seen once. Jointly, the top ten make up about 14% of the sample.

V lost 5 bases and J lost 8 bases; the stretch between them is 19 bases long. Taken from the germline V gene (reference sequence), the CDR1 and CDR2 loops are SEHNR and FQNEAQ. The CDR3 spans 15 residues, from the cysteine through the phenylalanine. Only CDR3 DNA is held: 45 bases, read in frame from base 1. These data were also reused for a study on T cells in Graves' hyperthyroidism and ophthalmopathy. As described in the second report: Stable Graves' hyperthyroidism was defined as no progression to ophthalmopathy during 18 months of follow-up. The hyperthyroidism patients were between 18 and 65 years old and newly diagnosed, with a disease duration of less than 2 months. Patients with uncontrolled infections, other autoimmune diseases, pregnancy or lactation were excluded. Diagnoses were established on the basis of clinical symptoms, serum thyroxine and TRAb, thyroid ultrasound, and orbital computed tomography. A first-round RT-PCR of the TCR CDR3 used the HTBI primer set with the Qiagen OneStep RT-PCR kit. Blood samples also contained most of the expanded thyroid clonotypes (frequency above 0.001), which suggests that blood repertoires may reflect thyroid immune responses. In cross-validation, a model built on a 13 V-J signature told ophthalmopathy apart from stable hyperthyroidism with 85% to 90% sensitivity and approximately 84% specificity, and in testing the same model reached 80%/75%. In validation, progression to ophthalmopathy was predicted by the model with around 70% sensitivity and under 85% specificity, a median of approximately 6.5 months before onset. A discovery cohort of 95 to 100 patients, about 44 with Graves' ophthalmopathy and about 58 with stable Graves' hyperthyroidism, was used to find distinguishing TCR V-J signatures. Prospective prediction of ophthalmopathy was tested in an independent validation cohort of some 19 hyperthyroidism patients and some 17 patients who later progressed to ophthalmopathy. The 100 discovery patients were randomly divided into training and test sets at a 7:3 ratio. In addition, the study compared T-cell repertoires in thyroid tissue and in blood from five to seven Graves' hyperthyroidism patients. After blood sampling, hyperthyroidism patients were treated with methimazole at a starting dose of 30 mg daily, and ophthalmopathy patients were treated with high-dose intravenous methylprednisolone. Libraries were constructed in a second round of multiplex PCR, after which size selection and purification were performed. Paired-end sequencing of the libraries was performed with 100 bp reads on an Illumina HiSeq2000. SOAPnuke was used to process the raw data, removing reads that contained adapters or uncalled bases, had a mean Phred below 15, or lacked an exact match to the constant primer or identifier. COPE v1.2.5 was used to merge high-quality paired reads, and clonotypes were defined as unique nucleotide sequences. Clonotypes were aligned to IMGT TRBV, TRBD and TRBJ reference segments using MiTCR v1.1. Only V-J combinations with frequency above 0.0001, covering about 99% of repertoires, were analysed. A TCS score was defined as the ratio of F50 (clonal expansion) to E x V (chaos), with BLOSUM62-based TCRdist applied between CDR3 peptides within each V-J. Welch's t-statistics and random forest reduced roughly 500 V-J features to some 14, which were used in a naive Bayes classifier (R e1071). No statistical method was used to set the sample size in advance, and investigators knew the group allocation. According to the paper, TCR Vbeta CDR3 sequencing was carried out on 135 peripheral blood samples, which came from fewer than 50 ophthalmopathy, around 74 hyperthyroidism and 17 progressor patients.

The sample consisted of peripheral blood mononuclear cells (PBMCs), taken at new diagnosis, from a patient treated with antithyroid drugs. The TCR comes from a woman aged 25 to 39 with Graves disease. Donor details come from another sample of the same person, matched by shared clones. This chain is built from TRBV7-9 and TRBJ2-4; the D element could tentatively be TRBD1 or TRBD2, as 5 bases agree for each. The CDR3 protein sequence reads: CASSAPGRRRDIQYF. DNA sequence: TGTGCCAGCAGCGCGCCGGGACGCCGAAGGGACATTCAGTACTTC.